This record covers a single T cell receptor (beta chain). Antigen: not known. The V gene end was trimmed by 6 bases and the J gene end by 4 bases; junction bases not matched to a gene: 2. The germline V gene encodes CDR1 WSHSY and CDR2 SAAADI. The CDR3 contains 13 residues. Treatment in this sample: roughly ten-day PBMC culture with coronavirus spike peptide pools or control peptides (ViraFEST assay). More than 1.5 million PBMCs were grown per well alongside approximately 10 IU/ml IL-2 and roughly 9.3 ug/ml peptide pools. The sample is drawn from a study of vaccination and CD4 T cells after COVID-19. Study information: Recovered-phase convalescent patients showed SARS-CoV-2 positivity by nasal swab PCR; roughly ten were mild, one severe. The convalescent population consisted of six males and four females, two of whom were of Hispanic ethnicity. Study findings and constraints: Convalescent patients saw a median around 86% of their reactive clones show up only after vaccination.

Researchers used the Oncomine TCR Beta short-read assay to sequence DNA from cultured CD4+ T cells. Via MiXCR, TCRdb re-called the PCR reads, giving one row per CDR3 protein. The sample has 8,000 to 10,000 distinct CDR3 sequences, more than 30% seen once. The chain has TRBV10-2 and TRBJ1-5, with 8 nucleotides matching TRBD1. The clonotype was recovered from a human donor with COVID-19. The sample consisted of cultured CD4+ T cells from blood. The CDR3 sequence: CASRTGVNQPQHF. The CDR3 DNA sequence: TGCGCCAGCAGGACAGGGGTAAATCAGCCCCAGCATTTT.